This T cell receptor (beta chain) was documented in a study of blood T cell repertoires in COVID-19. Whole-study context: Symptom resolution, clearance, or two negative PCRs marked the recovered donors of Cohort 3. Sources were T cells, B-cell-depleted T cells, or PBMCs; the material itself was cDNA or gDNA.

Sequencing used immunoSEQ multiplex PCR; TCRdb keeps in-frame clones, though not all of them. Of about 170,000 clones in the sample, approximately 79% were seen once. Recruitment covered 20 to 25 US areas and drew participants whose ages spanned roughly 18 to 89 years. Cohort allocation depended upon clinical history that participants reported. The sequencing sample was made of PBMCs or T cells enriched from blood (not recorded which). This clonotype was sampled from a woman aged 70-85 years in a cohort exposed to, infected with or recovered from COVID-19 (not recorded which).

As DNA, the CDR3 is TGCGCCAGCAGCCCGCGTGCCGGCTACGAGCAGTACTTC. Its protein is CASSPRAGYEQYF. V gene TRBV5-1 combines with J gene TRBJ2-7; no firm D call. CDR3 size: 13 residues. Between the trimmed V and J ends, which lost 4 bases and 3 bases, there was a span of 11 bases. Germline V lookup: CDR1 SGHRS, CDR2 YFSETQ.